This is a list of T cell receptor beta chains from one sample in a study of cytotoxic CD8 clonotypes in ibrutinib-treated CLL. Profiled with immunoSEQ multiplex PCR; TCRdb holds only in-frame clones, not every one. The sample lists about 80,000 clones, about 76% occurring once. The sequenced sample was PBMCs, obtained after 12 months of ibrutinib treatment. Receptors were obtained from a human donor with chronic lymphocytic leukemia. Each CDR3 is given with its conserved first and last residue. The D gene is left open where the match is weak. Clone size is shown for a subset of rows, as once, few, many or a class of expanded clone.

TRBV5-5,TRBJ2-1,TRBD2,few,CASSPGTSGVGRDYNEQFF,TGTGCCAGCAGCCCCGGGACTAGCGGAGTGGGGAGGGACTACAATGAGCAGTTCTTC
TRBV7-3,TRBJ1-1,-,once,CATSLIPPRVGNTEAFF,TGTGCCACCAGCTTAATACCCCCTCGAGTGGGGAACACTGAAGCTTTCTTT
TRBV4-3,TRBJ2-7,-,few,CASSHATGPIYEQYF,TGCGCCAGCAGCCACGCTACAGGGCCGATTTACGAGCAGTACTTC
TRBV12-5,TRBJ2-1,TRBD2,-,CASGTGTSSNEQFF,TGTGCTAGTGGTACCGGGACTAGTTCGAATGAGCAGTTCTTC
TRBV6-5,TRBJ2-1,TRBD2,once,CASTPGLAGYNEQFF,TGTGCCAGCACCCCTGGGCTAGCGGGTTACAATGAGCAGTTCTTC
TRBV7-9,TRBJ2-1,-,-,CASSSAWDLAVDEQFF,TGTGCCAGCAGCTCGGCCTGGGACCTAGCCGTCGATGAGCAGTTCTTC
TRBV5-5,TRBJ2-7,-,-,CASSTRIMQYF,TGTGCCAGCAGCACCAGAATTATGCAGTACTTC
TRBV6-5,TRBJ1-4,TRBD1,-,CASKPGQGLVKLFF,TGTGCCAGCAAACCGGGACAGGGCCTAGTAAAACTGTTTTTT
TRBV19,TRBJ1-2,-,few,CASSILRGVGYTF,TGTGCCAGTAGTATACTCCGGGGGGTTGGCTACACCTTC
TRBV7-9,TRBJ1-5,-,-,CASSLRGQPQHF,TGTGCCAGCAGCTTACGGGGTCAGCCCCAGCATTTT
TRBV6-1,TRBJ2-7,-,once,CASSEAPQGYEQYF,TGTGCCAGCAGTGAAGCCCCCCAGGGCTACGAGCAGTACTTC
TRBV6-8,TRBJ1-6,-,few,CASRPNAPF,TGTGCCAGCAGGCCCAATGCACCCTTT
TRBV5-6,TRBJ2-3,-,-,CASSLAPDTQYF,TGTGCCAGCAGCTTGGCCCCAGATACGCAGTATTTT
TRBV5-8,TRBJ2-5,TRBD1,-,CASSLSVGTGAHRETQYF,TGTGCCAGCAGCTTGTCGGTCGGGACAGGGGCCCACCGAGAGACCCAGTACTTC
TRBV29-1,TRBJ1-3,-,once,CSVGVDSGNTIYF,TGCAGCGTGGGGGTGGACTCTGGAAACACCATATATTTT
TRBV5-6,TRBJ2-3,TRBD1,-,CASSPHGGTGRVATQYF,TGTGCCAGCAGCCCCCACGGTGGGACAGGGAGGGTTGCTACGCAGTATTTT
TRBV7-6,TRBJ2-5,-,-,CASSLGGLFYF,TGTGCCAGCAGCTTAGGGGGGCTTTTCTACTTC
TRBV6-5,TRBJ2-1,TRBD1,-,CASSYPRQGYNEQFF,TGTGCCAGCAGTTACCCCCGACAGGGCTACAATGAGCAGTTCTTC
TRBV9,TRBJ2-3,-,-,CASSPHGWGDTDTQYF,TGTGCCAGCAGCCCCCACGGATGGGGGGACACAGATACGCAGTATTTT
TRBV4-3,TRBJ2-3,TRBD2,once,CASSQEVWGLGTSGGRGTQYF,TGCGCCAGCAGCCAAGAGGTGTGGGGACTGGGGACTAGCGGGGGTAGGGGTACGCAGTATTTT
TRBV9,TRBJ2-7,TRBD1,-,CASSYGAGGSYEQYF,TGTGCCAGCAGTTATGGGGCAGGGGGTTCCTACGAGCAGTACTTC
TRBV10-3,TRBJ1-2,TRBD1,-,CATGQDLWGYTF,TGTGCCACCGGACAGGATCTATGGGGCTACACCTTC
TRBV6-1,TRBJ2-6,-,few,CASRAVAGANVLTF,TGTGCCAGCAGGGCGGTTGCGGGGGCCAACGTCCTGACTTTC
TRBV19,TRBJ2-1,-,-,CASSIWGNSYNEQFF,TGTGCCAGTAGTATTTGGGGGAACTCCTACAATGAGCAGTTCTTC
TRBV7-6,TRBJ2-1,-,-,CASSPQLEQQFF,TGTGCCAGCAGCCCACAACTAGAGCAGCAGTTCTTC
TRBV6-5,TRBJ2-7,-,-,CASRRGAGAEQYF,TGTGCCAGCAGGAGGGGGGCAGGGGCCGAGCAGTACTTC
TRBV28,TRBJ1-4,-,-,CASLGGAGEKLFF,TGTGCCAGCCTGGGGGGGGCTGGTGAAAAACTGTTTTTT
TRBV7-3,TRBJ2-5,-,-,CASSLGQETQYF,TGTGCCAGCAGCTTAGGGCAAGAGACCCAGTACTTC
TRBV12-5,TRBJ1-2,-,-,CASGLVLVGATTYGYTF,TGTGCTAGTGGTTTGGTACTGGTAGGGGCCACCACCTATGGCTACACCTTC
TRBV11-1,TRBJ2-7,-,-,CASSLRDGYEQYF,TGTGCCAGCAGCTTGCGGGACGGTTACGAGCAGTACTTC
TRBV20-1,TRBJ2-1,-,once,CSAPRGTLQFF,TGCAGTGCCCCAAGGGGGACTTTGCAGTTCTTC
TRBV7-9,TRBJ2-2,-,-,CASSLGYSNTGELFF,TGTGCCAGCAGCTTAGGTTACAGCAACACCGGGGAGCTGTTTTTT
TRBV11-1,TRBJ1-1,-,-,CASSLSRYAEAFF,TGTGCCAGCAGCTTAAGCAGGTACGCTGAAGCTTTCTTT
TRBV7-2,TRBJ2-7,TRBD1,-,CASSPRDRGGSYEQYF,TGTGCCAGCAGCCCCCGGGACAGGGGAGGGTCCTACGAGCAGTACTTC
TRBV21-1,TRBJ2-3,-,-,CASNVVHSREGVGDTQYF,TGTGCCAGCAACGTCGTTCACAGCAGGGAAGGCGTTGGAGATACGCAGTATTTT
TRBV4-2,TRBJ2-2,-,-,CASNPGPDTGELFF,TGTGCCAGCAACCCGGGGCCTGACACCGGGGAGCTGTTTTTT